This TCR beta chain emerged from a study of T-cell reconstitution after alpha-beta-depleted transplantation in children (TCRdb year 2016). About the full investigation: T-cell immune reconstitution after TCRalphabeta/CD19-depleted allogeneic hematopoietic cell transplantation in children was quantitatively tracked in the study by means of TCR repertoire profiling. Overall results and qualifications from the work: Over the following months the frequencies of hyperexpanded clones went down, and after one year T-cell counts and TCRbeta diversity were mostly credited to newly produced T cells. About two months after transplant, the apparently early recovery of alphabetaT-cell counts reportedly depended on just several hundred clones that had expanded rapidly and came from non-depleted graft cells. In some patients, high TCRbeta diversity at day 60 was attributed to recipient T cells and intrathymic progenitors that had survived conditioning.

From the germline V gene (reference sequence), CDR1 is SEHNR and CDR2 is FQNEAQ. Germline trimming amounts to 5 bases on V and 10 bases on J, with 9 as the count of junction bases outside the gene matches. Measured from the cysteine to the phenylalanine, the CDR3 is 15 residues long. Only CDR3 DNA is held: 45 bases, read in frame from base 1. This clonotype was recorded at least ten times. Its binding antigen is unknown. Base qualities are not at hand, and no much larger clone is one base apart. The meaning of the sample's treatment or condition label: allogeneic hematopoietic cell transplantation with graft depleted of TCRalphabeta T cells and CD19 B cells. The children who served as transplant recipients had been given grafts of TCRalphabeta/CD19-depleted allogeneic hematopoietic cells. The method was PCR. Sequencing was carried out with an Illumina HiSeq 2500. Molecular barcoding was employed in the preparation of TCR libraries, with unique molecular identifiers being used to normalize TCRbeta repertoire quantification. The public reads were reprocessed in TCRdb via fastp at Q25 and MiXCR, keeping in-frame beta chains. Each CDR3 protein gets just one entry, which takes the most common genes and DNA from the rows behind it. Present in this sample are 490,000 or so distinct CDR3 sequences, 10% of which were seen just once. The leading ten clones occupy approximately 2% of the sample.

This TCR was sampled from a child younger than 10 with inherited bone marrow failure, due to receive a stem cell transplant. The rearranged chain carries TRBV7-9 and TRBJ2-1, with TRBD2 matching 12 junction bases. The input for sequencing was PBMCs, taken before TCRalphabeta/CD19-depleted stem cell transplant. The CDR3 reads CASSALLAGGSEQFF. Read as DNA, the sequence is TGTGCCAGCAGCGCCTTACTAGCGGGAGGATCCGAGCAGTTCTTC.